The next 4 T cell receptor beta chains were all read from a single sample in a study of T cell responses to AZD1222 COVID-19 vaccine. The protocol was immunoSEQ multiplex PCR, while the TCRdb copy is restricted to in-frame clones and leaves out a portion. The sample has tens of thousands of clones, under 95% seen once. Here the sequenced sample was peripheral blood, taken on day 0 of AZD1222 vaccination. All receptors derive from an adult in good health.

The CDR3, as DNA: TGTGCCAGCAGTTTACTGGGCTATGAGCAGTTCTTC. Protein product: CASSLLGYEQFF. The chain couples TRBV12-3 or TRBV12-4 to TRBJ2-1; D unresolved. The CDR3 is 12 residues long. With 2 bases removed from V and 8 bases from J, the gap between germline ends came to 7 bases.

The chain combines TRBV7-9 with TRBJ2-2; 7 bases are shared with TRBD2. The J segment lost 6 bases and the V segment lost 7 bases, leaving 5 bases of the junction unmatched. Per the germline V gene, CDR1 is SEHNR and CDR2 is FQNEAQ (reference sequence). The CDR3 is made up of 13 amino acids. Here the CDR3 reads CASIAGVAGELFF. The CDR3 coding sequence is TGTGCCAGCATCGCGGGAGTGGCCGGGGAGCTGTTTTTT.

The rearrangement joins TRBV19 to TRBJ2-4, with 11 nucleotides matching TRBD2. Per germline, CDR1 LNHDA and CDR2 SQIVND (reference sequence). The CDR3 extends over 16 amino acids. V lost 5 bases and J lost 3; bases outside the gene matches: 6. As DNA, the CDR3 is TGTGCCAGTAGTCCAATTACTAGCGGGAGCAAAAACATTCAGTACTTC. Protein: CASSPITSGSKNIQYF.

CDR3 in DNA: TGCAGTGCTAAAACCTATGGCTACACCTTC. Protein: CSAKTYGYTF. V and J are TRBV20-1 and TRBJ1-2; D gene ambiguous. Trimming took 4 bases from V and 4 from J, leaving 4 bases between them. CDR3 length equals 10 residues. Germline-derived CDR1 and CDR2 are DFQATT and SNEGSKA (reference sequence).